A selection of T cell receptor beta chains follows, all from one sample in a study of PD-1 blockade in mismatch repair-deficient tumors. The assay was immunoSEQ multiplex PCR, and TCRdb's table has in-frame clones only and misses some. Of around 14,000 clones detected, approximately 80% appear once; the ten largest clones hold approximately 9.9%. These receptors have no known antigen. The sample in question was cells cultured in vitro, obtained from a patient treated with pembrolizumab. The receptors come from an adult with mismatch repair-deficient cancer. CDR3s include the opening cysteine and the closing phenylalanine or tryptophan. D genes are given only for firm matches. Size tells how often a clone was seen (once, few, many) or the class of an expanded clone, and some rows leave it out.

CDR3 DNA,CDR3 protein,V gene,J gene,clone size,D gene
TGTGCCAGCAGTTGGGACGGGCTGATGGGCGAGCAGTACTTC,CASSWDGLMGEQYF,TRBV27,TRBJ2-7,once,NA
TGCGCCAGCAGCTCCGCGGGGCAAGCCTACGAGCAGTACTTC,CASSSAGQAYEQYF,TRBV4-1,TRBJ2-7,NA,NA
TGTGCCAGCAGCGTTAGCGGTTTGATGTCGAATACGCAGTATTTT,CASSVSGLMSNTQYF,TRBV11-1,TRBJ2-3,NA,NA
TGTGCCAGCAGGGACCAGCCAATCAATGAGCAGTTCTTC,CASRDQPINEQFF,TRBV2,TRBJ2-1,NA,NA
TGCGCCAGCAGCGGGGGACTAGCGGGAGACAATGAGCAGTTCTTC,CASSGGLAGDNEQFF,TRBV10-1,TRBJ2-1,NA,TRBD2
TGTGCCAGCAGCTTAGGACTAGCGGGAGGGTTAAATGAGCAGTTCTTC,CASSLGLAGGLNEQFF,TRBV5-5,TRBJ2-1,once,TRBD2
TGTGCCAGCACCTATACAGGACACCAAGAGACCCAGTACTTC,CASTYTGHQETQYF,TRBV7-8,TRBJ2-5,NA,NA
TGCGCCAGCAGCGAGGGGACTAGCGGACAAGAGACCCAGTACTTC,CASSEGTSGQETQYF,TRBV5-1,TRBJ2-5,once,TRBD2
TGTGCCAGCAGCTCTTCGGGCGGCCTAGGCTACGAGCAGTACTTC,CASSSSGGLGYEQYF,TRBV9,TRBJ2-7,once,NA
TGTGCCAGCTCACCACGGGGACAGGGGGCATCCTACGAGCAGTACTTC,CASSPRGQGASYEQYF,TRBV18,TRBJ2-7,once,TRBD1
TGTGCCAGCAGTCCCTGGACTAGCGAGAAAGAGACCCAGTACTTC,CASSPWTSEKETQYF,TRBV27,TRBJ2-5,NA,TRBD2
TGTGCCATCAGTGTCGGGAACACTGAAGCTTTCTTT,CAISVGNTEAFF,TRBV10-3,TRBJ1-1,NA,NA
TGTGCCAGCAGCCGGGACAGGGGGCAGATCTATGGCTACACCTTC,CASSRDRGQIYGYTF,TRBV5-8,TRBJ1-2,NA,TRBD1
TGTGCCAGCAGCTTAACCCAACAGGGGGCGAAACTGTTTTTT,CASSLTQQGAKLFF,TRBV7-9,TRBJ1-4,NA,TRBD1
TGTGCCAGCAGCTTAACCAGCGATGAGCAGTTCTTC,CASSLTSDEQFF,TRBV7-6,TRBJ2-1,NA,NA
TGTGCCAGCTCCCCGTCGGGGGTGCGGGAAAAACTGTTTTTT,CASSPSGVREKLFF,TRBV7-9,TRBJ1-4,NA,NA
TGTGCCAGTAGGCCTCAGGACAGTCTCGGTACCTACGAGCAGTACTTC,CASRPQDSLGTYEQYF,TRBV19,TRBJ2-7,NA,NA
TGTGCCAGCAGCGTTACAGGGGGCACAGATACGCAGTATTTT,CASSVTGGTDTQYF,TRBV7-3,TRBJ2-3,once,TRBD1
TGTGCCAGCAGCTTTACGGGGTATAATTCACCCCTCCACTTT,CASSFTGYNSPLHF,TRBV5-5,TRBJ1-6,NA,NA
TGTGCCATCAGTGAGTCGGCAGGGGGCTTTGAAAAACTGTTTTTT,CAISESAGGFEKLFF,TRBV10-3,TRBJ1-4,NA,TRBD1
TGTGCCTGCAATGACAGGGGCTCCTACGAGCAGTACTTC,CACNDRGSYEQYF,TRBV11-3,TRBJ2-7,NA,TRBD1
TGTGCCAGCAGCTTAGAATCGATAGTGGGAGGGAGCACAGATACGCAGTATTTT,CASSLESIVGGSTDTQYF,TRBV7-2,TRBJ2-3,NA,TRBD2
TGTGCCAGCACCAGGACCTACGTGTCCTACGAGCAGTACTTC,CASTRTYVSYEQYF,TRBV2,TRBJ2-7,once,NA
TGCGCCAGCAGCCCCCCGTCGACTAGCGGTAACACCGGGGAGCTGTTTTTT,CASSPPSTSGNTGELFF,TRBV5-1,TRBJ2-2,NA,TRBD2
TGCGCCAGCAGCTTGTTCGGACAGATAACAACTAATGAAAAACTGTTTTTT,CASSLFGQITTNEKLFF,TRBV5-1,TRBJ1-4,NA,NA
TGTGCCAGCAGTGGTTGGGCGGGTGAGCAGTTCTTC,CASSGWAGEQFF,TRBV2,TRBJ2-1,NA,NA
TGTGCCAGCTCGTCCCGGGAAGAGGGGAGGAATGAGCAGTTCTTC,CASSSREEGRNEQFF,TRBV18,TRBJ2-1,NA,NA